This T cell receptor (beta chain) was sequenced during a study of beta chain features in type 1 diabetes. Study summary: Healthy donors resembled patients in age, gender and cell yields.

The study, taken as a whole, reports: TCRB CDR3s from Type 1 diabetes patients were moderately but significantly shorter in all four CD4+ subsets. Compared with healthy donors, patients appeared to share more similar naive, central memory and regulatory TCRB repertoires.

CDR3 size: 14 residues. The germline V gene encodes CDR1 SGDLS and CDR2 YYNGEE. Trimming removed 0 bases at V and 0 bases at J, with 6 bases between. Each population that was sorted was more than 95% pure. This clone was seen a few times. As yet, its antigen is unknown. TCRB transcripts that were expressed got sequenced, as all of the isolated RNA had been reverse transcribed. The data were produced by immunoSEQ multiplex PCR, yet TCRdb's version contains in-frame clones alone and is incomplete. The sample includes about 160,000 clones, 8% to 8.5% of them seen just once. This receptor was obtained from a woman aged 18-29 years with type 1 diabetes. This chain links TRBV9 with TRBJ1-1; D gene unclear. Sequences were obtained from central memory CD4+ T cells from blood. The DNA of the CDR3 is TGTGCCAGCAGCGTAGGGCAGATGAACACTGAAGCTTTCTTT. The encoded protein is CASSVGQMNTEAFF.